This T cell receptor (beta chain) originates from a study of beta chain features in type 1 diabetes. Study-level results: Researchers reported that naive, central memory and Treg TCRB repertoires appeared more similar in patients than in healthy donors.

This clone showed up just a few times. Its antigen is not known. Per germline, CDR1 SGHVS and CDR2 FQNEAQ. Trimming pared 5 bases from V and 7 bases from J, leaving 11 bases between. CDR3 length: 12 residues. By way of CD45RO/CCR7/CD25/CD127/CD95/CD27, the CD4+ regulatory, stem cell-like memory, central memory and naive cells were sorted. Expressed TCRB transcripts were sequenced because the entire RNA isolate underwent reverse transcription. The protocol was immunoSEQ multiplex PCR, while the TCRdb copy is restricted to in-frame clones and leaves out a portion. The sample holds about 140,000 clones, roughly 10% seen once.

V is TRBV7-8 and J is TRBJ1-1, with a weak D call TRBD1 (5 bases). The source is a woman in her thirties or forties in good health. Sequencing was done on a sample of central memory CD4+ T cells from blood. The CDR3 nucleotides read TGTGCCAGCAGCCTAGGGGCGTTTGAAGCTTTCTTT. As protein: CASSLGAFEAFF.